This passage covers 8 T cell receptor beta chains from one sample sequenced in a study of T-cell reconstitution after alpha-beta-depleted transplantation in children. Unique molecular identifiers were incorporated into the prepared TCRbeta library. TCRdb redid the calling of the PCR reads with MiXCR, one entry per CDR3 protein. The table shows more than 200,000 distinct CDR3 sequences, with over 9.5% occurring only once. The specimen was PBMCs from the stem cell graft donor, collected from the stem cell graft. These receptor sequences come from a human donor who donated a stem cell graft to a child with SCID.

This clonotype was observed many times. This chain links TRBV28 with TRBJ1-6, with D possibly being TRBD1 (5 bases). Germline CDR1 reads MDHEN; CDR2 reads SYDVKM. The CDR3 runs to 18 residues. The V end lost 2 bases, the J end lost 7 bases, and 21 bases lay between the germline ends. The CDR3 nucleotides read TGTGCCAGCAGTTTAAATAGGGACTCCGGGACCATAAATTCACCCCTCCACTTT. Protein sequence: CASSLNRDSGTINSPLHF.

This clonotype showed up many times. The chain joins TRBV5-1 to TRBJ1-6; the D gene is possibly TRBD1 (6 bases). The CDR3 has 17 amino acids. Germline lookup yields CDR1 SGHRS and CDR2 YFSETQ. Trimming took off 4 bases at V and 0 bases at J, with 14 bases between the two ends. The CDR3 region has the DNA TGCGCCAGCAGCGTTGGACAGCAGAGCTCCTATAATTCACCCCTCCACTTT. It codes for CASSVGQQSSYNSPLHF.

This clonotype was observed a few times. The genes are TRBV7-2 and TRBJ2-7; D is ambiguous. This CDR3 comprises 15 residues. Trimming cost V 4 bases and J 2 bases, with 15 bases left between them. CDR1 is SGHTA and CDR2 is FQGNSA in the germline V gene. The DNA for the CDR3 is TGTGCCAGCAGCTCCGAAAGGGTAGCAACCTACGAGCAGTACTTC. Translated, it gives CASSSERVATYEQYF.

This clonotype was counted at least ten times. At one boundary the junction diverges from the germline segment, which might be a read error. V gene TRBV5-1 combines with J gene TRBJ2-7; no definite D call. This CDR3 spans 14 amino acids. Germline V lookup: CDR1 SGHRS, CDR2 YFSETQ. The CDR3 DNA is TGCGCCAGCAGCTTGGTGGTATCCTCCAACGAGCAGTACTTC. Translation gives CASSLVVSSNEQYF.

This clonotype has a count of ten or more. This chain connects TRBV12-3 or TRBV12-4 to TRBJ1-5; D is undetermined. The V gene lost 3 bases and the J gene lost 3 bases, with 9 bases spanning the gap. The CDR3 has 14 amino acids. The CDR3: CASSFLVSNQPQHF. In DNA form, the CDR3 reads TGTGCCAGCAGTTTTTTAGTATCCAATCAGCCCCAGCATTTT.

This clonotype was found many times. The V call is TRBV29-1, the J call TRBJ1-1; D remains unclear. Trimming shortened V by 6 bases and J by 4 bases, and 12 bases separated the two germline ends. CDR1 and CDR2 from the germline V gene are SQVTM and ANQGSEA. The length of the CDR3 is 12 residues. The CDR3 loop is CSVGRAGTEAFF. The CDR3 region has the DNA TGCAGCGTAGGACGTGCGGGCACTGAAGCTTTCTTT. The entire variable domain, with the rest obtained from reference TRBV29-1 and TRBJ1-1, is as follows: SAVISQKPSRDICQRGTSLTIQCQVDSQVTMMFWYRQQPGQSLTLIATANQGSEATYESGFVIDKFPISRPNLTFSTLTVSNMSPEDSSIYLCSVGRAGTEAFFGQGTRLTVV.

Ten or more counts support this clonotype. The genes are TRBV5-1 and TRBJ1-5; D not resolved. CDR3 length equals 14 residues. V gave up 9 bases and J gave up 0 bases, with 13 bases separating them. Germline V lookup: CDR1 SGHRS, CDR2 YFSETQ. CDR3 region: CAIETEDSNQPQHF. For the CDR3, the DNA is TGCGCCATCGAGACTGAGGATAGCAATCAGCCCCAGCATTTT.

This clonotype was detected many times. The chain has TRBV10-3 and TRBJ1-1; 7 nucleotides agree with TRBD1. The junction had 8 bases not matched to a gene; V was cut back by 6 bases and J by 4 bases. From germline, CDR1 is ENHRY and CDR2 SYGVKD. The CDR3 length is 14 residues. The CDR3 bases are TGTGCCATCAGACTAGACAGGGTTGGCACTGAAGCTTTCTTT. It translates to CAIRLDRVGTEAFF.